This T cell receptor (beta chain) was captured in a study of control samples from healthy donors and cancer patients (dated by TCRdb to the early 2020s). Worth noting for this clone: Which antigen it targets is not known. No much larger clonotype is one base removed from it; base qualities were not supplied.

The germline V gene yields SGDLS for CDR1 and YYNGEE for CDR2. V lost 0 bases and J lost 7 bases; the stretch between them is 13 bases long. The CDR3 starts with the cysteine, ends with the phenylalanine, and has 15 residues. The read is trimmed to its CDR3 DNA, 45 bases read in frame from base 1. The library was made by the immunoSEQ multiplex PCR assay. TCRdb stores this immuneACCESS table with in-frame sequences only. Part of the clones is absent; in the studies checked, under half of the shortfall reflects unresolved V genes, and no reason is known for the rest. The sample includes fewer than 200,000 clones, with 80% to 90% observed a single time. The ten largest clones capture roughly 5.3% of the sample.

The sample comprised blood. This TCR came from a woman between 25 and 40 years old in good health. The sequence links TRBV9 to TRBJ1-4, and possibly TRBD1, on 5 matching bases. The CDR3 is CASSVDPAGGEKLFF. The nucleotides read TGTGCCAGCAGCGTAGATCCGGCGGGGGGTGAAAAACTGTTTTTT.